One sample yielded the 8 T cell receptor beta chains listed below, sequenced in a study of human T cells and chemical hapten exposure. Each CDR3 protein is one row after TCRdb ran MiXCR on the RACE reads. The sample has about 190,000 distinct CDR3 sequences; about 25% are singletons. Time point specified: patch test 3, about 24 weeks after DPC sensitization. Treatment denoted: therapeutic diphenylcyclopropenone sensitization with weekly scalp DPC. Here the sequenced sample was whole blood, taken in connection with sensitization to the hapten diphenylcyclopropenone (DPC). The receptors originated from a woman in her 40s with alopecia areata. Some clones in this sample may be carry-over from other donors' samples.

The sample holds a few counts of this clonotype. V and J are TRBV7-3 and TRBJ2-2, with 11 bases aligning to TRBD2. Per the germline V gene, CDR1 is SGHTA and CDR2 is FQGTGA. The CDR3 totals 16 residues. V lost 5 bases, J lost 0 bases, and 2 bases stayed unmatched. CDR3 sequence (DNA): TGTGCCAGCAGCCAGGGACTAGCGGCGAACACCGGGGAGCTGTTTTTT. Protein sequence: CASSQGLAANTGELFF.

The chain employs TRBV29-1 and TRBJ2-3, with TRBD1 as a possible D gene (5 bases). The CDR3 covers 14 residues. V lost 7 bases and J lost 0, with 14 bases in between. Germline V CDR1 and CDR2: SQVTM, ANQGSEA. The CDR3 here is CSADSGPSTDTQYF. The CDR3, as DNA: TGCAGCGCTGACTCAGGGCCCAGCACAGATACGCAGTATTTT.

In its sample, this clonotype was seen a few times. The chain is built from TRBV7-2 and TRBJ2-2, with D perhaps matching TRBD2 (6 bases). Germline V gives CDR1 SGHTA, CDR2 FQGNSA. The V end lost 1 base, the J end lost 2 bases, and 14 bases lay between the germline ends. This CDR3 contains 17 residues. The CDR3 protein is CASSLVSGGPNTGELFF. In DNA, the CDR3 is TGTGCCAGCAGCTTAGTGTCCGGGGGACCTAACACCGGGGAGCTGTTTTTT.

This clonotype was observed at least ten times. V is TRBV6-6 and J is TRBJ2-5; D is perhaps TRBD1 or TRBD2 (5 bases each). There are 14 residues in the CDR3. In germline, CDR1 is MNHNY, CDR2 SVGAGI (reference sequence). V was clipped by 6 bases and J by 0 bases, with 11 bases between them. CDR3 DNA sequence: TGTGCCAGCAGCGGGGCGACCCACCAAGAGACCCAGTACTTC. As protein: CASSGATHQETQYF.

This clonotype came up a few times. The V and J genes are TRBV2 and TRBJ1-1; tentative D call: TRBD1 (5 bases). The CDR3 is 13 residues long. Looked up from germline, CDR1 is SNHLY and CDR2 is FYNNEI. V lost 7 bases and J 6 bases, leaving 15 bases between the germline ends. CDR3 in DNA: TGTGCCAGCATTAGGTCCAGGGCATCTGAAGCTTTCTTT. Its translation: CASIRSRASEAFF.

The table lists this clonotype with a few counts. V usage is TRBV9 and J usage is TRBJ2-1; 8 nucleotides align to TRBD2. Germline values: CDR1 SGDLS, CDR2 YYNGEE. The CDR3 consists of 16 residues. Trimming cost V 0 bases and J 3 bases; bases outside gene matches: 5. The CDR3 DNA is TGTGCCAGCAGCGTAGGCGGGGGGAGAGGCTACAATGAGCAGTTCTTC. Its protein is CASSVGGGRGYNEQFF.

In its sample, this clonotype was seen a few times. The V gene is TRBV20-1, the J gene TRBJ1-1; D gene unclear. This CDR3 contains 13 residues. Per the germline V gene, CDR1 is DFQATT and CDR2 is SNEGSKA (reference sequence). Trimming took 0 bases from V and 4 from J, leaving 9 bases between them. The CDR3 DNA reads as TGCAGTGCTAGAGAAGCGGGTCGCACTGAAGCTTTCTTT. It codes for CSAREAGRTEAFF.

The rearrangement links TRBV10-3 to TRBJ2-1; 9 nucleotides match TRBD1. V was pared by 4 bases and J by 6 bases, with 10 bases of the junction left unmatched. This CDR3 has 16 residues. Germline CDR1 and CDR2: ENHRY and SYGVKD. The CDR3: CAISAASGQGSNEQFF. CDR3 nucleotide sequence: TGTGCCATCAGTGCGGCTTCGGGACAGGGATCCAATGAGCAGTTCTTC.